These T cell receptor beta chains were read from a single sample in a study of blood T cell repertoires in COVID-19. TCRdb's copy holds only in-frame clones and misses some; the assay was immunoSEQ multiplex PCR. Of around 250,000 clones in the sample, approximately 89% were seen once. Sequencing was done on a sample of PBMCs or T cells enriched from blood (not recorded which). These receptors all stem from a middle-aged woman who had been exposed to COVID-19. The CDR3 runs from the conserved cysteine through the conserved F or W. A D gene is named only where the DNA matches it firmly. Some rows have no size entry. The others give once, few or many, or a class for an expanded clone.

v_call	j_call	cdr3_length	clone_size	d_call	cdr3_nt	cdr3_aa
TRBV4-1	TRBJ1-2	17	NA	TRBD1	TGCGCCAGCAGCCAAGTACCCGGGACAGGGGGCGGCTATGGCTACACCTTC	CASSQVPGTGGGYGYTF
TRBV9	TRBJ2-1	15	NA	TRBD2	TGTGCCAGCAGCGTAGAGGGACTACTGAACAATGAGCAGTTCTTC	CASSVEGLLNNEQFF
TRBV29-1	TRBJ2-4	14	NA	NA	TGCAGCGTTGCCAGGGGCCTAGCCAAAAACATTCAGTACTTC	CSVARGLAKNIQYF
TRBV11-3	TRBJ1-3	20	NA	NA	TGTGCCAGCAGCCCCCGTCTAATTCTCGTCGGGGAACACTCTGGAAACACCATATATTTT	CASSPRLILVGEHSGNTIYF
TRBV7-9	TRBJ1-2	15	once	TRBD1	TGTGCCAGCAGCCTACCGGGACAGACTAACTATGGCTACACCTTC	CASSLPGQTNYGYTF
TRBV6-5	TRBJ1-2	13	NA	NA	TGTGCCAGCAGCCCACAGCAAAACTATGGCTACACCTTC	CASSPQQNYGYTF
TRBV5-1	TRBJ1-3	16	NA	NA	TGCGCCAGCAGCTTGATACATCCGAGGGTTGGAAACACCATATATTTT	CASSLIHPRVGNTIYF
TRBV10-3	TRBJ2-5	15	NA	TRBD2	TGTGCCATCAGTGAGCCGGGACTAGCCGCGGAGACCCAGTACTTC	CAISEPGLAAETQYF
TRBV4-2	TRBJ2-3	18	NA	TRBD2	TGTGCCAGCAGCCAAACGAAGGGTGTCGGGGGGTCCACAGATACGCAGTATTTT	CASSQTKGVGGSTDTQYF
TRBV6-6	TRBJ1-2	13	NA	TRBD1	TGTGCCAGCACCGACAGGGCCAACTATGGCTACACCTTC	CASTDRANYGYTF
TRBV30	TRBJ2-5	16	NA	TRBD2	TGTGCCTGGACTTCCGGACTGACTAGCGGTCAAGAGACCCAGTACTTC	CAWTSGLTSGQETQYF
TRBV10-3	TRBJ1-2	17	NA	NA	TGTGCCATCAGTGATTTTAATTCGGGGACTGGCTTCGATGGCTACACCTTC	CAISDFNSGTGFDGYTF
TRBV29-1	TRBJ1-2	12	once	TRBD1	TGCAGCGTTGAGGAGGGGGCGGGTGGCTACACCTTC	CSVEEGAGGYTF
TRBV5-1	TRBJ2-2	18	NA	TRBD1	TGTGCCAGCAGCCCGGGACAGCGGAGCCCAATAAACACCGGGGAGCTGTTTTTT	CASSPGQRSPINTGELFF
TRBV27	TRBJ2-7	13	NA	NA	TGTGCCAGCCCCGGGCTAGGGGACTACGAGCAGTACTTC	CASPGLGDYEQYF
TRBV7-8	TRBJ2-1	17	NA	NA	TGTGCCAGCAGCTTAAAGCCGGGGGAGGTTGGTTTCTATGAGCAGTTCTTC	CASSLKPGEVGFYEQFF
TRBV27	TRBJ1-1	14	NA	TRBD1	TGTGCCAGCAGTTGGGGACAGGGGAGTACTGAAGCTTTCTTT	CASSWGQGSTEAFF
TRBV7-2	TRBJ2-1	15	NA	TRBD2	TGTGCCAGCAGCTTAGACCTAGCGGGAGGACGAGAGCAGTTCTTC	CASSLDLAGGREQFF
TRBV10-3	TRBJ2-7	14	many	TRBD2	TGTGCCATCAGTGAGGGGCGGGGGGGCAGTCCCCAGTACTTC	CAISEGRGGSPQYF
TRBV24-1	TRBJ2-1	15	NA	TRBD2	TGTGCCACCAGTGATTTTGCGGGAGGCTACAATGAGCAGTTCTTC	CATSDFAGGYNEQFF
TRBV6-7	TRBJ2-5	19	NA	NA	TGTGCCAGCAGTTCACCCTTGGATCTCGCGGTAGCCAGAGGAGAGACCCAGTACTTC	CASSSPLDLAVARGETQYF
TRBV18	TRBJ1-2	14	NA	NA	TGTGCCAGCTCCCCCGGACAGCTTAACTATGGCTACACCTTC	CASSPGQLNYGYTF
TRBV7-2	TRBJ2-1	15	once	TRBD2	TGTGCCAGCAGCTTAGGGGGACTAGAGTACAATGAGCAGTTCTTC	CASSLGGLEYNEQFF